This T cell receptor (beta chain) was recorded in a study of regulatory T cells in long-lasting Graves disease. Study outcomes and limitations: Among samples with persistent disease, TRBV28, TRBJ1-2 and TRBJ2-5 were favored.

Building of the TCR beta libraries involved iRepertoire HTBI primers and Arm-PCR of CDR3 regions. TCRdb reprocessed the multiplex PCR reads with MiXCR, giving one entry per CDR3 protein. The sample has roughly 410,000 distinct CDR3 sequences; about 15% are singletons. There are many counts of this clonotype. Its antigen is not known. Stated time point: newly diagnosed GD, antithyroid drugs for less than 3 months. Extracted PBMC RNA gave rise to the TCR library. A peripheral blood sample, around 8.6 milliliters in volume, was drawn into EDTA tubes. CDR3 length: 16 amino acids. With V trimmed by 10 bases and J by 0 bases, 11 bases remained unmatched. Germline V gene sequence: CDR1 MNHNS, CDR2 SASEGT. The same data also contributed to another study, on T cells in Graves' hyperthyroidism and ophthalmopathy.

The rearrangement joins TRBV6-1 to TRBJ1-5, with 8 bases lining up with TRBD1. The specimen was peripheral blood mononuclear cells (PBMCs), collected at new diagnosis, from a patient treated with antithyroid drugs. The receptor was isolated from a woman in her thirties or forties with Graves disease. CDR3 in amino acids: CATNTGGTDSNQPQHF. DNA of the CDR3: TGTGCCACCAATACAGGGGGGACGGATAGCAATCAGCCCCAGCATTTT.